This entry describes one T cell receptor (beta chain). Clones were read by immunoSEQ multiplex PCR, and TCRdb kept only the in-frame ones, dropping some. Of about 260,000 clones in the sample, 85% to 90% were seen once. The source of the sample is a study of blood T cell repertoires in COVID-19. CDR1 SGHRS and CDR2 YFSETQ come from the germline V gene. The CDR3 spans 14 residues. V lost 2 bases and J 6 bases, leaving 14 bases between the germline ends. The chain is built from TRBV5-1 and TRBJ1-1; perhaps TRBD1 as D (6 bases). The receptor's source is a woman in her thirties or forties with acute or convalescent COVID-19. Sequencing was performed on peripheral blood. This chain's CDR3 is CASSFSGAGAEAFF. The CDR3 DNA sequence: TGCGCCAGCAGCTTTTCAGGGGCTGGGGCTGAAGCTTTCTTT.